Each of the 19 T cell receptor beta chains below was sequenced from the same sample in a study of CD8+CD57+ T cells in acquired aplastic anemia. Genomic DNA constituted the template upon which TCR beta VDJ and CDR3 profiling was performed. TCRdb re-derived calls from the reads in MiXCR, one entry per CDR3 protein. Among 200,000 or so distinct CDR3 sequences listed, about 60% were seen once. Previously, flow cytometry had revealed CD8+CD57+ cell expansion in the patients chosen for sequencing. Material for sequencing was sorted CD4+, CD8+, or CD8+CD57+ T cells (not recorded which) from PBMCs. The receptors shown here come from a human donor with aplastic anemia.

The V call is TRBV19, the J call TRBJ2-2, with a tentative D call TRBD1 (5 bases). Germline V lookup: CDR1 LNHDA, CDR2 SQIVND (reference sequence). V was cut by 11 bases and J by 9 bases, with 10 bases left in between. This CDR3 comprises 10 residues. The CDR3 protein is CASKGWELFF. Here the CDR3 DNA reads TGTGCCTCAAAGGGGTGGGAGCTGTTTTTT.

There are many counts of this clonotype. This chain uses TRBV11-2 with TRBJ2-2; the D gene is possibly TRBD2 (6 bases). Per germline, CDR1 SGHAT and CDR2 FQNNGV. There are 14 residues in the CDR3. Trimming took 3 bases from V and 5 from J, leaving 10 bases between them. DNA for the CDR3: TGTGCCAGCAGCTTCTGGGAGGATACCGGGGAGCTGTTTTTT. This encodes CASSFWEDTGELFF.

CDR3 in amino acids: CASSREDRPLHF. The CDR3 DNA reads as TGTGCCAGCTCCAGGGAAGATAGGCCCCTCCACTTT. The rearrangement uses TRBV7-9 and TRBJ1-6, with D maybe TRBD1 (5 bases). The V end was cut by 8 bases, the J end by 13 bases, with 15 bases between. The CDR3 runs to 12 residues. CDR1 is SEHNR, CDR2 FQNEAQ, per germline (reference sequence).

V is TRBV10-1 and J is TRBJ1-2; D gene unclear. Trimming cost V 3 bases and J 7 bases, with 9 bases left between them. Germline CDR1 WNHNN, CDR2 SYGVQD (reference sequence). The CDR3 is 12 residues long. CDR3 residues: CASSENRIGYTF. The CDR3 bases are TGCGCCAGCAGTGAAAATCGAATTGGCTACACCTTC.

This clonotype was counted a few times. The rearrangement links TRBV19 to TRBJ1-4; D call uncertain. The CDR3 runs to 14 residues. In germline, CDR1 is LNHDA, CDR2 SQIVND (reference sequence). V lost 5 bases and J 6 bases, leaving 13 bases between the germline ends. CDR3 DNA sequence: TGTGCCAGTAGTTTCGGCAGGCTATATGAAAAACTGTTTTTT. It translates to CASSFGRLYEKLFF.

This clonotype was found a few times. The CDR3 region is CASSEHGASSYNEQFF. CDR3 nucleotides: TGTGCCAGCAGTGAACACGGCGCTAGCTCCTACAATGAGCAGTTCTTC. This chain joins TRBV2 and TRBJ2-1; D not resolved. Trimming removed 2 bases at V and 0 bases at J, with 11 bases between. The CDR3 is made up of 16 amino acids. Germline V gene sequence: CDR1 SNHLY, CDR2 FYNNEI.

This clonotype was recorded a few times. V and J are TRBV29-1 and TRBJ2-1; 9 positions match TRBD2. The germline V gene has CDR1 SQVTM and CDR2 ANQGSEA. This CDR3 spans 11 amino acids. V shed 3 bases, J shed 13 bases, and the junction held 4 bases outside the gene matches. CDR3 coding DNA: TGCAGCGTTGATGCGGGAGGGCCCCAGTTCTTC. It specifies CSVDAGGPQFF.

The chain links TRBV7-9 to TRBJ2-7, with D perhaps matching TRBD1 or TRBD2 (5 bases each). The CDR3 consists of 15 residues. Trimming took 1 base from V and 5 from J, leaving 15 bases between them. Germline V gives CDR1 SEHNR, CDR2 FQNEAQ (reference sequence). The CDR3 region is CASSLGGAGRDEQYF. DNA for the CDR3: TGTGCCAGCAGCTTAGGGGGTGCAGGGCGGGACGAGCAGTACTTC. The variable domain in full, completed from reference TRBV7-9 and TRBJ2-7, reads DTGVSQNPRHKITKRGQNVTFRCDPISEHNRLYWYRQTLGQGPEFLTYFQNEAQLEKSRLLSDRFSAERPKGSFSTLEIQRTEQGDSAMYLCASSLGGAGRDEQYFGPGTRLTVT.

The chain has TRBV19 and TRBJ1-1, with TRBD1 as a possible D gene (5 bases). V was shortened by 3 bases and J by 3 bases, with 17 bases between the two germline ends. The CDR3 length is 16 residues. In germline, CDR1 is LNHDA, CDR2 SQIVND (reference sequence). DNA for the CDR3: TGTGCCAGTAGTATCCAATCAGGGATTCGGGACACTGAAGCTTTCTTT. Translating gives CASSIQSGIRDTEAFF.

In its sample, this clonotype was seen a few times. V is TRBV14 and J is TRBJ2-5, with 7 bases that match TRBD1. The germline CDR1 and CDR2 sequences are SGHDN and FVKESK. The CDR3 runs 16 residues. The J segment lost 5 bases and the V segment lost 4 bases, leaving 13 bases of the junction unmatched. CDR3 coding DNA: TGTGCCAGCAGCCCGGACCCCACAGGGGTGTTGGAGACCCAGTACTTC. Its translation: CASSPDPTGVLETQYF.

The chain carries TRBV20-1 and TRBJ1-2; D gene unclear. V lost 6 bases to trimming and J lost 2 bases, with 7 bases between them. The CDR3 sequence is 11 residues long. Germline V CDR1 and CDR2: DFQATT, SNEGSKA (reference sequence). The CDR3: CSAVGNYGYTF. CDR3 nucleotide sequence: TGCAGTGCAGTCGGGAACTATGGCTACACCTTC.

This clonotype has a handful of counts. The CDR3 DNA reads TGTGCCAGCAGTTACTCGGGGCTTGGGTCTAATGAAAAACTGTTTTTT. Translated: CASSYSGLGSNEKLFF. V usage is TRBV6-5 and J usage is TRBJ1-4, with TRBD1 as a possible D gene (5 bases). CDR3 length equals 16 residues. Trimming removed 0 bases from V and 3 bases from J, with 11 bases in between. The germline gives CDR1 MNHEY, CDR2 SVGAGI.

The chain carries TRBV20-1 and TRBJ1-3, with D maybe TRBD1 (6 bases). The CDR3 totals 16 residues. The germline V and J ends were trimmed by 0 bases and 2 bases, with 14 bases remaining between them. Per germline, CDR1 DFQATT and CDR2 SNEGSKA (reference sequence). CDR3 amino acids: CSARDPQGSAGNTIYF. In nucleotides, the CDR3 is TGCAGTGCTAGAGATCCTCAGGGGTCTGCTGGAAACACCATATATTTT.

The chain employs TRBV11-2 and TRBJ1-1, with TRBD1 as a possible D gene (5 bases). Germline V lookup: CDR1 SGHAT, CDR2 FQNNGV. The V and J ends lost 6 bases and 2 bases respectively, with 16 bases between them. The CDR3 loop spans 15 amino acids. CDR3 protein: CASRHPGRINTEAFF. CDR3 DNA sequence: TGTGCCAGCAGGCATCCGGGACGGATCAACACTGAAGCTTTCTTT.

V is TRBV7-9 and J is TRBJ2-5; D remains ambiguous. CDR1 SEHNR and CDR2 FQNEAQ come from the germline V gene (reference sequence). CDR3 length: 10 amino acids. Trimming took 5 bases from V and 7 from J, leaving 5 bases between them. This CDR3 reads CASSPATQYF. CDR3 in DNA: TGTGCCAGCAGCCCCGCGACCCAGTACTTC.

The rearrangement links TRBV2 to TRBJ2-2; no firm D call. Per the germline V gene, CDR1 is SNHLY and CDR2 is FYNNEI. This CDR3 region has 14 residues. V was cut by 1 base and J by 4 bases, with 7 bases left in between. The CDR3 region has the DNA TGTGCCAGCAGTGAAGACACTTCCACCGGGGAGCTGTTTTTT. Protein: CASSEDTSTGELFF.

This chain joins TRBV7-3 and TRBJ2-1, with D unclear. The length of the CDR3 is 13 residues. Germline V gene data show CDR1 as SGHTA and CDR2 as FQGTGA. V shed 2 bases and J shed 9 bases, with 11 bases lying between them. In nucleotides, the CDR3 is TGTGCCAGCAGCTTAGTGGGAAAGGGTGAGCAGTTCTTC. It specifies CASSLVGKGEQFF.

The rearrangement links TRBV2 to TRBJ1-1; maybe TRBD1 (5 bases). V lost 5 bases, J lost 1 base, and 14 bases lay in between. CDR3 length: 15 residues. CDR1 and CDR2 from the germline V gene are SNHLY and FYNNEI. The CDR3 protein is CASSPEYQGNTEAFF. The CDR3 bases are TGTGCCAGCAGTCCAGAATACCAGGGGAACACTGAAGCTTTCTTT.

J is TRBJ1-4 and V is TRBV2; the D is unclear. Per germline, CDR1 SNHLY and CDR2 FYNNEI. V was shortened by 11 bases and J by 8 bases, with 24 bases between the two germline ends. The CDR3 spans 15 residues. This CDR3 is CASHALSWTAEKLFF. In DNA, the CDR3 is TGTGCCTCCCACGCGTTGTCGTGGACCGCCGAAAAACTGTTTTTT.